This is a list of T cell receptor beta chains from one sample in a study of T-cell reconstitution after alpha-beta-depleted transplantation in children. From the PCR reads, TCRdb called clonotypes with MiXCR, one entry per CDR3 protein. The sample has some 200,000 distinct CDR3 sequences; roughly 15% are singletons. Specimen: PBMCs from the stem cell graft donor, collected from the stem cell graft. All receptors come from a human donor who donated a stem cell graft to a child with acute lymphoblastic leukemia. Each CDR3 is given with its conserved first and last residue. The order of the fields is CDR3 protein, CDR3 DNA, V gene, J gene, CDR3 length, clone size, D gene. D genes are given only for firm matches. Rows give clone size only sometimes, using once, few, many, or a class for an expanded clone.

CASSLVAGRTKNIQYF,TGCGCCAGCAGCTTGGTGGCAGGGAGAACCAAAAACATTCAGTACTTC,TRBV5-1,TRBJ2-4,16,many,.
CASKRGGNTEAFF,TGTGCCAGCAAGAGGGGAGGAAACACTGAAGCTTTCTTT,TRBV2,TRBJ1-1,13,.,.
CASSLDRRAEAFF,TGCGCCAGCAGCCTGGACAGACGTGCTGAAGCTTTCTTT,TRBV4-1,TRBJ1-1,13,.,.
CTSTSIRPQGTGLYNEQFF,TGTACCAGCACTTCAATCCGCCCCCAAGGAACAGGATTATACAATGAGCAGTTCTTC,TRBV12-3/TRBV12-4,TRBJ2-1,19,.,.
CASSLALPYGYTF,TGTGCCAGCAGCTTAGCCCTCCCCTATGGCTACACCTTC,TRBV7-9,TRBJ1-2,13,few,.
CSARGGLAGGSSSYEQYF,TGCAGTGCTAGAGGGGGACTAGCGGGGGGTTCCAGCTCCTACGAGCAGTACTTC,TRBV20-1,TRBJ2-7,18,many,TRBD2
CASSLPQDFRTIDTQYF,TGTGCCAGCAGCTTACCACAGGACTTCCGAACTATAGATACGCAGTATTTT,TRBV7-2,TRBJ2-3,17,few,.
CSGSHTNYGYTF,TGCAGTGGATCCCATACTAACTATGGCTACACCTTC,TRBV29-1,TRBJ1-2,12,.,.
CASSLDGRGEQYF,TGTGCCAGCAGCTTAGACGGGAGGGGCGAGCAGTACTTC,TRBV7-2,TRBJ2-7,13,many,TRBD2
CSFTIDGNEQYF,TGCAGTTTCACGATAGACGGGAACGAGCAGTACTTC,TRBV20-1,TRBJ2-7,12,few,.
CASSLALQGSRNEQFF,TGTGCCAGTAGTCTCGCTTTGCAGGGGAGTAGAAATGAGCAGTTCTTC,TRBV19,TRBJ2-1,16,.,.
CASSLAGGDYEQYF,TGTGCCAGCAGCCTCGCAGGAGGGGACTACGAGCAGTACTTC,TRBV5-6,TRBJ2-7,14,many,.
CASSLARVHEQFF,TGTGCCAGCAGTTTAGCCCGTGTCCATGAGCAGTTCTTC,TRBV12-3/TRBV12-4,TRBJ2-1,13,many,.
CASSRYLVSGTGGDTQYF,TGTGCCAGCAGCCGATACCTTGTTAGCGGGACCGGGGGAGATACGCAGTATTTT,TRBV3-1,TRBJ2-3,18,many,TRBD2
CASSLGLRTAEIEAFF,TGCGCCAGCAGCTTGGGCTTAAGGACAGCCGAAATTGAAGCTTTCTTT,TRBV5-1,TRBJ1-1,16,many,.
CASSSLSGRAYEQYF,TGTGCCAGCAGTTCCCTTAGCGGGAGGGCGTACGAGCAGTACTTC,TRBV7-9,TRBJ2-7,15,few,TRBD2
CASSRTESSYEQYF,TGTGCCAGCAGTAGGACGGAGAGCTCCTACGAGCAGTACTTC,TRBV2,TRBJ2-7,14,.,.